This TCR beta chain is drawn from a study of beta chain features in type 1 diabetes. Findings and limits, study-wide: Naive, central memory and regulatory TCRB repertoires appeared more similar among patients than healthy donors. The study left unresolved whether HLA type influences TCRB rearrangement. Shortening that was moderate but significant affected the TCRB CDR3s of Type 1 diabetes patients in all four CD4+ subsets. PCR might pick shorter templates more often, in the same way for patients and controls.

V lost 3 bases and J lost 2, with 7 bases in between. This CDR3 is 13 amino acids long. CDR1 LGHNA and CDR2 YSLEER come from the germline V gene. This clone turned up a few times. Its antigen is as yet unknown. Of the isolated RNA, all was reverse transcribed, and so the sequenced material was expressed TCRB transcripts. The assay was immunoSEQ multiplex PCR, and TCRdb's table has in-frame clones only and misses some. The table has some 900,000 clones, about a sixth seen once. The chain links TRBV4-3 to TRBJ1-2, with no clear D. This clonotype was sampled from a young woman in good health. The sample taken for sequencing was naive CD4+ T cells from blood. CDR3 residues: CASSQRVNYGYTF. CDR3 DNA sequence: TGCGCCAGCAGCCAGAGGGTGAACTATGGCTACACCTTC.